Following are 24 T cell receptor beta chains from one sample sequenced in a study of blood T cell repertoires in COVID-19 (TCRdb year 2020). Library preparation used the immunoSEQ multiplex PCR assay. TCRdb obtained this table from immuneACCESS and retained in-frame rearrangements with V and J assigned. These tables miss some clones; where compared with another copy, unresolved V genes account for less than half of the shortfall, and the remainder is unexplained. The sample records approximately 230,000 clones, roughly 82% of which are singletons. The ten largest clones take up roughly 4.6% of the sample. Sequencing input: peripheral blood. These receptors were obtained from a woman at least 80 years old with active or convalescent COVID-19.

The chain recombines TRBV27 with TRBJ2-7; 8 nucleotides agree with TRBD1. This CDR3 comprises 15 residues. Germline CDR1 reads MNHEY; CDR2 reads SMNVEV (reference sequence). V shed 6 bases and J 0 bases; nucleotides not matched to a gene: 7. As DNA, the CDR3 is TGTGCCAGCAGCGACAGGGGTGACTTCTCCTACGAGCAGTACTTC. This codes for CASSDRGDFSYEQYF.

This chain links TRBV11-3 with TRBJ2-5, with a weak D call TRBD2 (5 bases). The CDR3 loop spans 15 amino acids. The germline gives CDR1 SGHNT, CDR2 YENEEA. The V end lost 1 base, the J end lost 2 bases, and 11 bases lay between the germline ends. CDR3 sequence: CASSLGLGEQETQYF. In nucleotides, the CDR3 is TGTGCCAGCAGCTTAGGTCTCGGGGAGCAAGAGACCCAGTACTTC.

This chain uses TRBV15 with TRBJ1-5, with a tentative D call TRBD1 (6 bases). Trimming took 5 bases from V and 2 from J, leaving 13 bases between them. Germline assignment: CDR1 LNHNV and CDR2 YYDKDF (reference sequence). CDR3 length: 15 amino acids. The DNA of the CDR3 is TGTGCCACCAGCCCCCGGACAGCGGGCAATCAGCCCCAGCATTTT. Its translation is CATSPRTAGNQPQHF.

The chain combines TRBV6-5 with TRBJ1-5; TRBD1 agrees at 9 bases. The V gene's germline CDR1 is MNHEY and CDR2 SVGAGI. V dropped 7 bases and J dropped 7; count of bases not matched to a gene: 8. This CDR3 region has 14 residues. In nucleotides, the CDR3 is TGTGCCAGCATGACAGGGGGTCCGCTGCAGCCCCAGCATTTT. Amino acids: CASMTGGPLQPQHF.

The chain employs TRBV5-1 and TRBJ2-1; TRBD2 might be the D (5 bases). CDR3 length: 16 residues. V lost 0 bases and J lost 0, with 10 bases in between. In germline, CDR1 is SGHRS, CDR2 YFSETQ. CDR3 nucleotides: TGCGCCAGCAGCTTGGGTGTGGGGAGCTCCTACAATGAGCAGTTCTTC. Translated: CASSLGVGSSYNEQFF.

The gene calls are TRBV6-1 and TRBJ1-1, with D tentatively TRBD1 (6 bases). V lost 2 bases and J 0 bases, leaving 16 bases between the germline ends. The CDR3 is made up of 17 amino acids. CDR1 is MNHNS, CDR2 SASEGT, per germline. Here the CDR3 reads CASSERQGSLMNTEAFF. The CDR3 nucleotides read TGTGCCAGCAGTGAACGGCAGGGGAGCCTGATGAACACTGAAGCTTTCTTT.

The chain uses TRBV6-1 and TRBJ2-5; tentative D call: TRBD1 (5 bases). Per the germline V gene, CDR1 is MNHNS and CDR2 is SASEGT. Trimming cost V 1 base and J 7 bases, with 7 bases left between them. The CDR3 spans 12 residues. The chain's CDR3 is CASSEVGVTQYF. CDR3 in DNA: TGTGCCAGCAGTGAAGTAGGGGTGACCCAGTACTTC.

This clone showed up just once. This sequence joins TRBV9 and TRBJ2-1, with 9 positions matching TRBD1. Looked up from germline, CDR1 is SGDLS and CDR2 is YYNGEE. V was pared by 0 bases and J by 4 bases, with 5 bases of the junction left unmatched. The CDR3 loop spans 16 amino acids. The CDR3 here is CASSVAGTGTYNEQFF. In DNA, the CDR3 is TGTGCCAGCAGCGTAGCCGGGACAGGGACTTACAATGAGCAGTTCTTC.

This clone was observed a single time. The chain joins TRBV5-1 to TRBJ2-1, with D perhaps TRBD2 (5 bases). The CDR3 loop spans 14 amino acids. The germline V gene encodes CDR1 SGHRS and CDR2 YFSETQ. Trimming took off 0 bases at V and 13 bases at J, with 17 bases between the two ends. This CDR3 reads CASSLAGLGRAQFF. CDR3 nucleotide sequence: TGCGCCAGCAGCTTGGCGGGCTTAGGGAGAGCCCAGTTCTTC. Based on the CDR3 plus reference TRBV5-1 and TRBJ2-1, the full variable domain is KAGVTQTPRYLIKTRGQQVTLSCSPISGHRSVSWYQQTPGQGLQFLFEYFSETQRNKGNFPGRFSGRQFSNSRSEMNVSTLELGDSALYLCASSLAGLGRAQFFGPGTRLTVL.

The CDR3 sequence: CASRSLAGKYTGELFF. For the CDR3, the DNA is TGTGCCAGCAGGTCGCTAGCGGGAAAATATACCGGGGAGCTGTTTTTT. The chain links TRBV6-6 to TRBJ2-2, with 9 nucleotides matching TRBD2. Germline V CDR1 and CDR2: MNHNY, SVGAGI (reference sequence). J gave up 5 bases and V 6 bases, and 10 bases lay outside the gene matches. The length of the CDR3 is 16 residues.

The chain uses TRBV28 and TRBJ1-6; no clear D. V was trimmed by 8 bases and J by 14 bases, leaving 13 bases between them. The CDR3 extends over 11 amino acids. CDR1 is MDHEN, CDR2 SYDVKM, per germline. CDR3 in DNA: TGTGCCAGCGCCCGGTGGAGTACCCTCCACTTT. Translation: CASARWSTLHF.

The chain employs TRBV10-3 and TRBJ2-5; TRBD1 aligns across 9 bases. Germline-derived CDR1 and CDR2 are ENHRY and SYGVKD. Trimming cost V 1 base and J 4 bases; bases outside gene matches: 4. The CDR3 contains 15 residues. The DNA for the CDR3 is TGTGCCATCAGTGAGTGGGGGACAGGGACAGAGACCCAGTACTTC. Protein sequence: CAISEWGTGTETQYF.

This rearrangement joins TRBV19 to TRBJ1-2, with 7 bases fitting TRBD1. V was pared by 4 bases and J by 4 bases, with 9 bases of the junction left unmatched. Per the germline V gene, CDR1 is LNHDA and CDR2 is SQIVND (reference sequence). CDR3 size: 15 residues. CDR3 sequence reads: CASSTTGAGLYGYTF. The CDR3 nucleotides read TGTGCCAGTAGTACAACAGGGGCTGGCCTCTATGGCTACACCTTC.

The J gene is TRBJ1-5, the V gene TRBV6-5, with D perhaps matching TRBD1 (6 bases). V was clipped by 10 bases and J by 0 bases, with 13 bases between them. CDR3 length: 14 amino acids. CDR1 MNHEY and CDR2 SVGAGI come from the germline V gene. CDR3 amino acids: CATQTGNSNQPQHF. The CDR3 DNA follows: TGTGCCACCCAGACAGGAAATAGCAATCAGCCCCAGCATTTT.

This clone occurred once. V gene TRBV2 combines with J gene TRBJ2-2; D is perhaps TRBD2 (7 bases). Germline values: CDR1 SNHLY, CDR2 FYNNEI. V lost 7 bases and J lost 5, with 14 bases in between. CDR3 length equals 14 residues. CDR3 sequence (DNA): TGTGCCAGCAAAGAGGGGGAGGGGACCGGGGAGCTGTTTTTT. Encoded protein: CASKEGEGTGELFF. Using reference TRBV2 and TRBJ2-2 for the parts outside the CDR3, the full variable domain is EPEVTQTPSHQVTQMGQEVILRCVPISNHLYFYWYRQILGQKVEFLVSFYNNEISEKSEIFDDQFSVERPDGSNFTLKIRSTKLEDSAMYFCASKEGEGTGELFFGEGSRLTVL.

The J gene is TRBJ1-6, the V gene TRBV7-2, with unresolved D. The CDR3 is 16 amino acids. V lost 5 bases to trimming and J lost 9 bases, with 20 bases between them. From germline, CDR1 is SGHTA and CDR2 FQGNSA. Here the CDR3 reads CASSLEFGRVGSPLHF. The CDR3 DNA reads as TGTGCCAGCAGCCTAGAGTTCGGGAGGGTTGGTTCACCCCTCCACTTT.

The chain combines TRBV2 with TRBJ2-7; D is possibly TRBD2 (6 bases). The CDR3 consists of 14 residues. Germline V lookup: CDR1 SNHLY, CDR2 FYNNEI. With 2 bases removed from V and 2 bases from J, the gap between germline ends came to 10 bases. The CDR3 sequence is CASSEIAATYEQYF. The CDR3 DNA follows: TGTGCCAGCAGTGAAATAGCGGCTACCTACGAGCAGTACTTC.

V usage is TRBV6-4 and J usage is TRBJ1-1, with 8 bases matching TRBD1. This CDR3 has 13 amino acids. Germline values: CDR1 MRHNA, CDR2 SNTAGT. Losses at the gene ends were 1 base for V and 5 bases for J; bases not matched to a gene: 0. CDR3 coding DNA: TGTGCCAGCAGTGACTACAGGGGGACTGAAGCTTTCTTT. Translating it yields CASSDYRGTEAFF.

This chain connects TRBV20-1 to TRBJ1-1; D call uncertain. From germline, CDR1 is DFQATT and CDR2 SNEGSKA (reference sequence). V was pared by 4 bases and J by 3 bases, with 15 bases between. This CDR3 region has 14 residues. CDR3 region: CSANDGMWYTEAFF. The CDR3 nucleotides read TGCAGTGCTAATGACGGGATGTGGTACACTGAAGCTTTCTTT.

Only one count was recorded for this clone. V is TRBV5-1 and J is TRBJ2-7; the match to TRBD2 covers 8 bases. Losses at the gene ends were 2 bases for V and 0 bases for J; bases not matched to a gene: 4. Germline lookup yields CDR1 SGHRS and CDR2 YFSETQ. CDR3 size: 15 residues. The chain's CDR3 is CASSFGGANSYEQYF. CDR3 bases: TGCGCCAGCAGCTTCGGGGGGGCCAACTCCTACGAGCAGTACTTC.

CDR3 loop: CASSLGDRDNQPQHF. The CDR3 coding sequence is TGCGCCAGCAGCTTGGGTGACAGGGACAATCAGCCCCAGCATTTT. The chain employs TRBV5-1 and TRBJ1-5, with 7 nucleotides matching TRBD1. The germline V gene encodes CDR1 SGHRS and CDR2 YFSETQ. V trimming: 0 bases; J trimming: 3 bases; junction bases outside the gene matches: 3. The CDR3 loop spans 15 amino acids.

This clone was observed a few times. The genes are TRBV28 and TRBJ1-2; perhaps TRBD1 as D (6 bases). Trimming took off 6 bases at V and 4 bases at J, with 24 bases between the two ends. The germline CDR1 and CDR2 sequences are MDHEN and SYDVKM. The length of the CDR3 is 17 residues. The DNA of the CDR3 is TGTGCCAGCAGATATTCATCACAGGGACTAGGGAGCTATGGCTACACCTTC. This sequence encodes CASRYSSQGLGSYGYTF.

V usage is TRBV11-2 and J usage is TRBJ1-1, with 8 positions matching TRBD1. The CDR3 is made up of 14 amino acids. In germline, CDR1 is SGHAT, CDR2 FQNNGV. The trim removed 5 bases at V and 1 base at J, leaving 3 bases unmatched. This CDR3 reads CASSAGQGNTEAFF. DNA of the CDR3: TGTGCCAGCAGCGCAGGACAGGGGAACACTGAAGCTTTCTTT. Using reference TRBV11-2 and TRBJ1-1 for the parts outside the CDR3, the full variable domain is EAGVAQSPRYKIIEKRQSVAFWCNPISGHATLYWYQQILGQGPKLLIQFQNNGVVDDSQLPKDRFSAERLKGVDSTLKIQPAKLEDSAVYLCASSAGQGNTEAFFGQGTRLTVV.

This rearrangement joins TRBV28 to TRBJ1-2, with unresolved D. Germline V CDR1 and CDR2: MDHEN, SYDVKM. Trimming stripped 6 bases from V and 6 bases from J, with 17 bases between. The CDR3 length is 14 residues. The CDR3 coding sequence is TGTGCCAGCAGCCCACGAGGCCGGCCCCATGGCTACACCTTC. This codes for CASSPRGRPHGYTF.